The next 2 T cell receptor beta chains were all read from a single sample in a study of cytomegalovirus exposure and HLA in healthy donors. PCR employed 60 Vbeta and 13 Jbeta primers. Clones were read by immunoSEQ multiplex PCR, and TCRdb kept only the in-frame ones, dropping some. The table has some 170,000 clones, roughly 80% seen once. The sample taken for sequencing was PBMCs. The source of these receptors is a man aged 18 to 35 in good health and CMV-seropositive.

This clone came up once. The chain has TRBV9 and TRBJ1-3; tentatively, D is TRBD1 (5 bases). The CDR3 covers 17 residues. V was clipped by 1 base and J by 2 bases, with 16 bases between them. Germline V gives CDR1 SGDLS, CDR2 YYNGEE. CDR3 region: CASSVRGDLPPGNTIYF. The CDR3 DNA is TGTGCCAGCAGCGTAAGGGGCGACCTACCCCCTGGAAACACCATATATTTT.

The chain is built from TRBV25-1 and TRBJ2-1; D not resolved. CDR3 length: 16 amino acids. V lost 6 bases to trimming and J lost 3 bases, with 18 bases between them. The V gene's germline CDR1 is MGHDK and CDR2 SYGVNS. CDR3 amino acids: CASRPPPESNYNEQFF. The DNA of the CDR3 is TGTGCCAGCAGGCCCCCCCCCGAGTCGAACTACAATGAGCAGTTCTTC.